A single sample gave rise to the 27 T cell receptor beta chains below, sequenced in a study of early T cells in non-severe SARS-CoV-2 infection. TCRdb reprocessed the 5' RACE reads with MiXCR, giving one entry per CDR3 protein. The profile covers about 67,000 distinct CDR3 sequences, with around a tenth appearing a single time and about 3.8% taken by the ten largest. The sample taken for sequencing was whole blood. All receptors derive from an adult who was a healthcare worker with PCR-confirmed SARS-CoV-2 infection or an uninfected control (not recorded which).

J is TRBJ2-3 and V is TRBV28, with 7 nucleotides matching TRBD2. The CDR3 length is 14 residues. V dropped 7 bases and J dropped 2; count of bases not matched to a gene: 6. Per the germline V gene, CDR1 is MDHEN and CDR2 is SYDVKM. For the CDR3, the DNA is TGTGCCAGCAATATCGGGGGGATCACAGATACGCAGTATTTT. It yields the protein CASNIGGITDTQYF.

The chain has TRBV7-9 and TRBJ2-7; unclear D gene. The CDR3 extends over 12 amino acids. Trimming took off 5 bases at V and 1 base at J, with 6 bases between the two ends. Germline V CDR1 and CDR2: SEHNR, FQNEAQ (reference sequence). The chain's CDR3 is CASSGKSYEQYF. The CDR3 region has the DNA TGTGCCAGCAGCGGGAAATCCTACGAGCAGTACTTC.

This clonotype was found a few times. The gene calls are TRBV12-3 or TRBV12-4 and TRBJ1-4; 10 positions match TRBD1. V lost 3 bases and J lost 7; bases outside the gene matches: 8. This CDR3 is built from 16 residues. CDR3 loop: CASSFGTGVMGEKLFF. The DNA for the CDR3 is TGTGCCAGCAGTTTCGGGACAGGGGTTATGGGTGAAAAACTGTTTTTT.

The V call is TRBV12-3 or TRBV12-4, the J call TRBJ2-2; either TRBD1 or TRBD2 may fit D (5 bases each). The V and J ends lost 2 bases and 5 bases respectively, with 12 bases between them. The CDR3 is 15 amino acids. CDR3 amino acids: CASSLIVGVTGELFF. The CDR3 bases are TGTGCCAGCAGTTTAATTGTGGGGGTGACCGGGGAGCTGTTTTTT.

This clonotype appeared many times. The gene calls are TRBV5-1 and TRBJ1-1, with 8 positions matching TRBD1. There are 15 residues in the CDR3. Per the germline V gene, CDR1 is SGHRS and CDR2 is YFSETQ. The junction had 7 bases not matched to a gene; V was cut back by 5 bases and J by 1 base. This chain's CDR3 is CASSSGGEWNTEAFF. DNA for the CDR3: TGCGCCAGCAGTTCAGGGGGCGAATGGAACACTGAAGCTTTCTTT.

This clonotype appeared many times. The rearrangement uses TRBV10-2 and TRBJ1-1, with a possible D match to TRBD1 (5 bases). Germline V lookup: CDR1 WSHSY, CDR2 SAAADI. The ends were cut back, 4 bases at V and 4 bases at J, with 16 bases in the middle. The CDR3 length is 15 residues. CDR3 DNA sequence: TGCGCCAGCAGTGCGTCCTGGGGGTTGGGCACTGAAGCTTTCTTT. This sequence encodes CASSASWGLGTEAFF.

The chain combines TRBV5-1 with TRBJ2-7; 7 nucleotides line up with TRBD2. The CDR3 sequence is 15 residues long. Per the germline V gene, CDR1 is SGHRS and CDR2 is YFSETQ. V shed 4 bases, J shed 4 bases, and the junction held 11 bases outside the gene matches. The CDR3 nucleotides are TGCGCCAGCAGCCGGATCCCCGGGGGGTCGTACGAGCAGTACTTC. Its translation is CASSRIPGGSYEQYF.

This clonotype was seen many times. This chain links TRBV10-3 with TRBJ2-1; D ambiguous. Germline lookup yields CDR1 ENHRY and CDR2 SYGVKD. V was trimmed by 3 bases and J by 10 bases, leaving 16 bases between them. The CDR3 has 14 residues. In nucleotides, the CDR3 is TGTGCCATCAGTGAAGCTCACGCTATGGGAGAGCAGTTCTTC. Encoded protein: CAISEAHAMGEQFF.

The CDR3 DNA reads as TGTGCCAGCAACCCCGGGACAGGGGGCGGAAAACTGTTTTTT. Protein: CASNPGTGGGKLFF. The gene calls are TRBV2 and TRBJ1-4, with TRBD1 matching 12 bases. The germline V gene encodes CDR1 SNHLY and CDR2 FYNNEI. The CDR3 has 14 residues. With V trimmed by 7 bases and J by 10 bases, 7 bases remained unmatched.

This clonotype was counted a few times. V is TRBV2 and J is TRBJ2-3; D is uncertain. CDR3 length: 16 residues. CDR1 is SNHLY, CDR2 FYNNEI, per germline. Trimming shortened V by 1 base and J by 5 bases, and 16 bases separated the two germline ends. The CDR3 bases are TGTGCCAGCAGTGAAGGGACGGAGAGCCAAGGAGATACGCAGTATTTT. Protein sequence: CASSEGTESQGDTQYF.

This clonotype has ten or more counts. This chain connects TRBV5-4 to TRBJ2-7; 7 nucleotides agree with TRBD1. The V and J ends lost 1 base and 2 bases, in that order; junction bases with no gene match: 6. This CDR3 is built from 15 residues. CDR1 SGHNT and CDR2 YYREEE come from the germline V gene (reference sequence). The CDR3 reads CASSLTRDRTYEQYF. CDR3 coding DNA: TGTGCCAGCAGCTTGACCAGGGACAGAACCTACGAGCAGTACTTC.

This clonotype was counted at least ten times. V usage is TRBV30 and J usage is TRBJ2-3; 8 positions match TRBD1. The V gene end was trimmed by 4 bases and the J gene end by 3 bases; junction bases not matched to a gene: 6. This CDR3 contains 14 residues. Per the germline V gene, CDR1 is GTSNPN and CDR2 is SVGIG (reference sequence). CDR3 bases: TGTGCCTGGAACCCAACAGGGGGAACAGATACGCAGTATTTT. Its translation is CAWNPTGGTDTQYF.

This clonotype was detected many times. The chain links TRBV5-1 to TRBJ2-5; D perhaps matches TRBD2 (5 bases). With 0 bases removed from V and 4 bases from J, the gap between germline ends came to 19 bases. Germline V lookup: CDR1 SGHRS, CDR2 YFSETQ. The CDR3 has 17 residues. The CDR3 loop is CASSLAGGRTGGETQYF. The CDR3 DNA sequence: TGCGCCAGCAGCTTGGCCGGCGGAAGGACCGGAGGAGAGACCCAGTACTTC.

This chain joins TRBV28 and TRBJ2-3, with D perhaps TRBD1 (6 bases). In germline, CDR1 is MDHEN, CDR2 SYDVKM. The CDR3 covers 17 residues. V lost 6 bases and J 0 bases, leaving 19 bases between the germline ends. The CDR3 nucleotides are TGTGCCAGCAGCGGCTTTATAACAGGGATTAGCACAGATACGCAGTATTTT. Its translation: CASSGFITGISTDTQYF.

This clonotype was found many times. V and J are TRBV7-9 and TRBJ2-3; 7 bases align to TRBD1. The length of the CDR3 is 15 residues. CDR1 and CDR2 (germline): SEHNR, FQNEAQ (reference sequence). With V trimmed by 4 bases and J by 2 bases, 6 bases remained unmatched. The CDR3 spells CASSYSGQNTDTQYF. CDR3 nucleotide sequence: TGTGCCAGCAGCTATTCGGGACAGAACACAGATACGCAGTATTTT.

Many counts were recorded for this clonotype. CDR3 sequence: CSAVGPGSAATDTQYF. CDR3 coding DNA: TGCAGCGCCGTAGGTCCCGGATCAGCGGCCACAGATACGCAGTATTTT. The chain is built from TRBV29-1 and TRBJ2-3, with a possible D match to TRBD2 (5 bases). V lost 7 bases to trimming and J lost 2 bases, with 22 bases between them. This CDR3 has 16 amino acids. CDR1 and CDR2 from the germline V gene are SQVTM and ANQGSEA.

In this sample, this clonotype turned up many times. The chain is built from TRBV24-1 and TRBJ2-1, with 8 bases matching TRBD2. The CDR3 totals 15 residues. The trim removed 8 bases at V and 6 bases at J, leaving 11 bases unmatched. CDR1 is KGHDR, CDR2 SFDVKD, per germline. The CDR3 coding sequence is TGTGCCACCAAGGGATCACTAGCGGAGGGCAATGAGCAGTTCTTC. As protein: CATKGSLAEGNEQFF.

This clonotype has a count of ten or more. This rearrangement joins TRBV28 to TRBJ1-4; 8 nucleotides line up with TRBD1. In germline, CDR1 is MDHEN, CDR2 SYDVKM. The CDR3 has 16 amino acids. V shed 6 bases and J 0 bases; nucleotides not matched to a gene: 6. The CDR3 DNA reads as TGTGCCAGCAGCACTATACAGGGGGCAACTAATGAAAAACTGTTTTTT. This translates into CASSTIQGATNEKLFF. Filled out from reference TRBV28 and TRBJ1-4, the complete variable domain reads DVKVTQSSRYLVKRTGEKVFLECVQDMDHENMFWYRQDPGLGLRLIYFSYDVKMKEKGDIPEGYSVSREKKERFSLILESASTNQTSMYLCASSTIQGATNEKLFFGSGTQLSVL.

This chain links TRBV4-2 with TRBJ1-1; D remains unclear. Germline V gene sequence: CDR1 LGHNA, CDR2 YNFKEQ. CDR3 length: 14 amino acids. Trimming shortened V by 0 bases and J by 2 bases, and 7 bases separated the two germline ends. In DNA form, the CDR3 reads TGTGCCAGCAGCCAAGATCTACTAAACACTGAAGCTTTCTTT. Its translation is CASSQDLLNTEAFF.

This clonotype showed up many times. V is TRBV7-3 and J is TRBJ2-7; D remains ambiguous. Trimming removed 0 bases at V and 0 bases at J, with 6 bases between. Per the germline V gene, CDR1 is SGHTA and CDR2 is FQGTGA. CDR3 length: 14 amino acids. The CDR3 coding sequence is TGTGCCAGCAGCTTAACCCGCAACTCCTACGAGCAGTACTTC. Translated, it gives CASSLTRNSYEQYF. Combining the CDR3 with reference TRBV7-3 and TRBJ2-7 gives the whole variable domain GAGVSQTPSNKVTEKGKYVELRCDPISGHTALYWYRQSLGQGPEFLIYFQGTGAADDSGLPNDRFFAVRPEGSVSTLKIQRTERGDSAVYLCASSLTRNSYEQYFGPGTRLTVT.

The chain uses TRBV7-2 and TRBJ2-3, with 8 bases that match TRBD2. Trimming cost V 6 bases and J 2 bases; bases outside gene matches: 4. Germline V gene lookup returns CDR1 SGHTA and CDR2 FQGNSA. The CDR3 consists of 14 residues. CDR3 region: CASRRGDYTDTQYF. CDR3 DNA sequence: TGTGCCAGCAGGCGGGGGGACTACACAGATACGCAGTATTTT.

This rearrangement joins TRBV3-1 to TRBJ1-2; D might be TRBD1 (6 bases). The CDR3 is made up of 15 amino acids. Trimming shortened V by 2 bases and J by 1 base, and 11 bases separated the two germline ends. From germline, CDR1 is LGHDT and CDR2 YNNKEL (reference sequence). The CDR3 region has the DNA TGTGCCAGCAGCCAACGGACAGCCGTTAACTATGGCTACACCTTC. It translates to CASSQRTAVNYGYTF. The variable domain in full, with the rest retrieved from reference TRBV3-1 and TRBJ1-2, is DTAVSQTPKYLVTQMGNDKSIKCEQNLGHDTMYWYKQDSKKFLKIMFSYNNKELIINETVPNRFSPKSPDKAHLNLHINSLELGDSAVYFCASSQRTAVNYGYTFGSGTRLTVV.

This clonotype was counted many times. The V call is TRBV6-6, the J call TRBJ1-5, with D tentatively TRBD1 (5 bases). V was pared by 3 bases and J by 0 bases, with 9 bases between. CDR1 is MNHNY, CDR2 SVGAGI, per germline (reference sequence). CDR3 size: 15 residues. The CDR3 DNA follows: TGTGCCAGCAGTTATACAGGATATAGCAATCAGCCCCAGCATTTT. It specifies CASSYTGYSNQPQHF.

V gene TRBV6-1 combines with J gene TRBJ2-1; D perhaps matches TRBD2 (5 bases). Germline V gene lookup returns CDR1 MNHNS and CDR2 SASEGT. This CDR3 contains 14 residues. The ends were cut back, 1 base at V and 8 bases at J, with 12 bases in the middle. This CDR3 reads CASSEGRGNDEQFF. The CDR3 DNA reads TGTGCCAGCAGTGAAGGCCGGGGAAACGATGAGCAGTTCTTC.

This clonotype showed up just a few times. The V call is TRBV29-1, the J call TRBJ1-2; TRBD1 is a possible D gene (6 bases). With 6 bases removed from V and 2 bases from J, the gap between germline ends came to 13 bases. Germline CDR1 is SQVTM and CDR2 is ANQGSEA. The CDR3 totals 13 residues. CDR3 protein: CSVGAGGNYGYTF. The CDR3 region has the DNA TGCAGCGTGGGAGCGGGGGGCAACTATGGCTACACCTTC.

The chain employs TRBV5-1 and TRBJ2-2, with 13 bases aligning to TRBD2. The CDR3 totals 16 residues. With 7 bases clipped from V and 0 bases from J, the junction kept 3 bases outside the gene matches. CDR1 and CDR2 from the germline V gene are SGHRS and YFSETQ. The CDR3 DNA follows: TGCGCCAGCCGGGGACTAGCGGGAACGAACACCGGGGAGCTGTTTTTT. It translates to CASRGLAGTNTGELFF.

The sample holds a few counts of this clonotype. The genes are TRBV3-1 and TRBJ2-1; tentatively, D is TRBD1 or TRBD2 (5 bases each). The CDR3 totals 15 residues. V was shortened by 2 bases and J by 0 bases, with 8 bases between the two germline ends. In germline, CDR1 is LGHDT, CDR2 YNNKEL (reference sequence). CDR3 nucleotide sequence: TGTGCCAGCAGCCAACTGGGGGTCTCCTACAATGAGCAGTTCTTC. Amino acid sequence: CASSQLGVSYNEQFF.